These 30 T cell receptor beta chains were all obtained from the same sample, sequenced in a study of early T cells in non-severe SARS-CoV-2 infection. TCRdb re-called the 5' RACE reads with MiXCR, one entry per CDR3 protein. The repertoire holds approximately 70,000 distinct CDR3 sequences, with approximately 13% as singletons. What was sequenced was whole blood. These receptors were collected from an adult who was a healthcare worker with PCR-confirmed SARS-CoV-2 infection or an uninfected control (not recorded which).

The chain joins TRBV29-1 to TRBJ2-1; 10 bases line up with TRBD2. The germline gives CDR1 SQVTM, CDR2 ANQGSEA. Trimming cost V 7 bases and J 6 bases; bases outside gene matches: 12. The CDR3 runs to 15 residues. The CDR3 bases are TGCAGCGCAAGAATAGCGGGAGGTACCTCCAATGAGCAGTTCTTC. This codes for CSARIAGGTSNEQFF.

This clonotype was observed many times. The CDR3 loop reads CASSATREAFF. The CDR3 coding sequence is TGTGCCAGCTCGGCGACAAGGGAAGCTTTCTTT. The chain couples TRBV18 to TRBJ1-1; D remains unclear. The CDR3 covers 11 residues. Germline V lookup: CDR1 KGHSH, CDR2 LQKENI. Trimming pared 6 bases from V and 8 bases from J, leaving 10 bases between.

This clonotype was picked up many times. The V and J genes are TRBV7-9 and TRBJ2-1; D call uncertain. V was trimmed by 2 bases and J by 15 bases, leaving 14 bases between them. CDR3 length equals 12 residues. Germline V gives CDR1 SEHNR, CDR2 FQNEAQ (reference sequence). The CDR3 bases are TGTGCCAGCAGCTTATTGCAGGACCGAATGTTCTTC. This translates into CASSLLQDRMFF. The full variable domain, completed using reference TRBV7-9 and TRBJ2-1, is DTGVSQNPRHKITKRGQNVTFRCDPISEHNRLYWYRQTLGQGPEFLTYFQNEAQLEKSRLLSDRFSAERPKGSFSTLEIQRTEQGDSAMYLCASSLLQDRMFFGPGTRLTVL.

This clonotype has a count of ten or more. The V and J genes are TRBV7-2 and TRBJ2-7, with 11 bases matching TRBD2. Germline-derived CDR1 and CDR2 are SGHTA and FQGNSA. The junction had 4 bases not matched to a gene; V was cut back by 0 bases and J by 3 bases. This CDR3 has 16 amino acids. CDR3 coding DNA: TGTGCCAGCAGCTTAGCTACTAGCGGGAGTTTCTACGAGCAGTACTTC. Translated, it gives CASSLATSGSFYEQYF.

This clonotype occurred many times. This chain's CDR3 is CASSRRVQKGKEQYF. In DNA form, the CDR3 reads TGTGCCAGCAGTCGCCGGGTCCAGAAGGGTAAGGAGCAGTACTTC. The V gene is TRBV6-6, the J gene TRBJ2-7; D remains ambiguous. This CDR3 has 15 residues. Germline V gene lookup returns CDR1 MNHNY and CDR2 SVGAGI (reference sequence). Trimming took off 5 bases at V and 7 bases at J, with 21 bases between the two ends.

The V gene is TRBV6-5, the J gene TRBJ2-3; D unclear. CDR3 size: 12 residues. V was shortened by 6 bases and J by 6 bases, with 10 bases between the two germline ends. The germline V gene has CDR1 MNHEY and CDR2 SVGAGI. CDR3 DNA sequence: TGTGCCAGCAGCCACGAGGCCGATACGCAGTATTTT. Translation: CASSHEADTQYF.

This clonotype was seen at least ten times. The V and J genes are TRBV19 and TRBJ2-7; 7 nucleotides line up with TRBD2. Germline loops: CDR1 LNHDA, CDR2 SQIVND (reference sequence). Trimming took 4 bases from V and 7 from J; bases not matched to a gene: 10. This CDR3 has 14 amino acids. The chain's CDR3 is CASSTLEREREQYF. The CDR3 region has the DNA TGTGCCAGTAGTACCCTTGAGCGGGAAAGGGAGCAGTACTTC.

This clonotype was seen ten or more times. Written as DNA, the CDR3 is TGTGCCAGCGGACGTCCTAGCGAATACGAGCAGTACTTC. Translating it yields CASGRPSEYEQYF. The chain is built from TRBV4-2 and TRBJ2-7; perhaps TRBD2 as D (6 bases). This CDR3 spans 13 amino acids. Germline V gives CDR1 LGHNA, CDR2 YNFKEQ. With 8 bases removed from V and 4 bases from J, the gap between germline ends came to 15 bases.

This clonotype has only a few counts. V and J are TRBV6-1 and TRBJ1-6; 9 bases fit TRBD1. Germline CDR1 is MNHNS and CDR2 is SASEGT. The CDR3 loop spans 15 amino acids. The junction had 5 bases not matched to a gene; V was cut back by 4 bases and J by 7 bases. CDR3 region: CASSVRTGANSPLHF. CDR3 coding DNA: TGTGCCAGCAGTGTAAGGACAGGGGCCAATTCACCCCTCCACTTT.

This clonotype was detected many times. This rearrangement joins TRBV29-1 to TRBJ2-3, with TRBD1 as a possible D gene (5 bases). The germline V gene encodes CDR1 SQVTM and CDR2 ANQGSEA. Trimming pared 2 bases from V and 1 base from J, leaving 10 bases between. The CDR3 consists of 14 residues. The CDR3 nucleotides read TGCAGCGTTGAAAGCAGGGTTGGCACAGATACGCAGTATTTT. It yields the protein CSVESRVGTDTQYF.

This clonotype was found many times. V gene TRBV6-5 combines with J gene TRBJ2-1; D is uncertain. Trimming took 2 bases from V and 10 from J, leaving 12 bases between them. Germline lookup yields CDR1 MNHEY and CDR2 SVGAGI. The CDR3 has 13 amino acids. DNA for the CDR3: TGTGCCAGCAGTTACCATCCTGGCGGCGAGCAGTTCTTC. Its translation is CASSYHPGGEQFF.

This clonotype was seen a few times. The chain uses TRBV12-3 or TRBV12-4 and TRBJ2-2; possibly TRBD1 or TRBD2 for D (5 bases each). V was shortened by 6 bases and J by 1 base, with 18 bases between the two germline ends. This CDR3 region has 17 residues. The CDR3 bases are TGTGCCAGCAGCCTTATGTTGGGGACGTTGAACACCGGGGAGCTGTTTTTT. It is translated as CASSLMLGTLNTGELFF.

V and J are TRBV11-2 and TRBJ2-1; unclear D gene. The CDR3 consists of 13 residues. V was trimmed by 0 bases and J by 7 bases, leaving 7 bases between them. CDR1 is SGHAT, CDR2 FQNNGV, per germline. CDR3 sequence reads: CASSLEVGNEQFF. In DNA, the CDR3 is TGTGCCAGCAGCTTAGAGGTTGGGAATGAGCAGTTCTTC.

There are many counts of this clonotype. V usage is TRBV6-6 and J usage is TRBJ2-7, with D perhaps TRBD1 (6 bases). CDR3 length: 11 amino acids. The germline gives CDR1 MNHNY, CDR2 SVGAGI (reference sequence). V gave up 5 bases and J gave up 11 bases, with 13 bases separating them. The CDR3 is CASSLQGKEYF. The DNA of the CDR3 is TGTGCCAGCAGTCTCCAGGGGAAGGAGTACTTC.

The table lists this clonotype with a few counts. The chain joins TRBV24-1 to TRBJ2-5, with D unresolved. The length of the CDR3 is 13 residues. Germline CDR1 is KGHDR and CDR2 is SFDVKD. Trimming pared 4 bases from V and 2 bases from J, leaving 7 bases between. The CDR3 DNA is TGTGCCACCAGTGAGCCAAAACAAGAGACCCAGTACTTC. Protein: CATSEPKQETQYF.

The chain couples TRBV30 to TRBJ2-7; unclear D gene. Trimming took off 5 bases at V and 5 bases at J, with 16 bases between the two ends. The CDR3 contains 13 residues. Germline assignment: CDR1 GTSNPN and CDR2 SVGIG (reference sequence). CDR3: CAWSTPLGNEQYF. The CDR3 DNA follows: TGTGCCTGGTCCACTCCCCTGGGTAACGAGCAGTACTTC.

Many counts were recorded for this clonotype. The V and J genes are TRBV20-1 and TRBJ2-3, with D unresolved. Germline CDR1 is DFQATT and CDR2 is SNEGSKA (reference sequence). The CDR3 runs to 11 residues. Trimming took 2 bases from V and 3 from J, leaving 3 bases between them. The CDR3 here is CSARMTDTQYF. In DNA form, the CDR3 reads TGCAGTGCTAGAATGACAGATACGCAGTATTTT.

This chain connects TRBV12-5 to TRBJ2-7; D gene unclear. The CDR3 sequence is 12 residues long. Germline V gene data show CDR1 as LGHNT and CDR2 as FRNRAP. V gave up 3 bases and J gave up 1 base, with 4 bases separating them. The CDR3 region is CASGFGSYEQYF. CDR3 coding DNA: TGTGCTAGTGGTTTTGGGTCCTACGAGCAGTACTTC. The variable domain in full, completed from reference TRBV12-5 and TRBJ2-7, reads DARVTQTPRHKVTEMGQEVTMRCQPILGHNTVFWYRQTMMQGLELLAYFRNRAPLDDSGMPKDRFSAEMPDATLATLKIQPSEPRDSAVYFCASGFGSYEQYFGPGTRLTVT.

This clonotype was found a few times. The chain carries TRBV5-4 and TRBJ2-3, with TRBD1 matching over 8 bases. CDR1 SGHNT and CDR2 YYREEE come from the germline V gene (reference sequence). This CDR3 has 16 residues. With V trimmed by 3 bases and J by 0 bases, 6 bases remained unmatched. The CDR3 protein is CASSSGTGGSTDTQYF. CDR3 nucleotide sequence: TGTGCCAGCAGCTCTGGGACAGGAGGAAGCACAGATACGCAGTATTTT.

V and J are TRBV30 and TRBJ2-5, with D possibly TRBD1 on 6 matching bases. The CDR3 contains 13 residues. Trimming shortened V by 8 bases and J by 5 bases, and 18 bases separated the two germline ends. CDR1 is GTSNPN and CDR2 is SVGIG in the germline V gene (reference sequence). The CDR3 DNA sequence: TGTGCCGGATCCCTCACAGGGAGCGAGACCCAGTACTTC. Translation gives CAGSLTGSETQYF.

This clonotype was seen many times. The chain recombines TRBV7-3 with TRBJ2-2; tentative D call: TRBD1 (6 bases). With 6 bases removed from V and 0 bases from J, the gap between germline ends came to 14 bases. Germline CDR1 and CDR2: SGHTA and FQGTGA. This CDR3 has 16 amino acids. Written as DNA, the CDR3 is TGTGCCAGCAGACAAACGGACAGCCCGAACACCGGGGAGCTGTTTTTT. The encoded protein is CASRQTDSPNTGELFF. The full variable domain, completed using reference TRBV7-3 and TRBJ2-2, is GAGVSQTPSNKVTEKGKYVELRCDPISGHTALYWYRQSLGQGPEFLIYFQGTGAADDSGLPNDRFFAVRPEGSVSTLKIQRTERGDSAVYLCASRQTDSPNTGELFFGEGSRLTVL.

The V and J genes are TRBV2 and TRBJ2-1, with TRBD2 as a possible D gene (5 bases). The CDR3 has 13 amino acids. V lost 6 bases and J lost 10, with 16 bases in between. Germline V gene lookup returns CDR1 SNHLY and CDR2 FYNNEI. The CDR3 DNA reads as TGTGCCAGCAGCCCCGGACTCGCTCAGGAGCAGTTCTTC. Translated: CASSPGLAQEQFF.

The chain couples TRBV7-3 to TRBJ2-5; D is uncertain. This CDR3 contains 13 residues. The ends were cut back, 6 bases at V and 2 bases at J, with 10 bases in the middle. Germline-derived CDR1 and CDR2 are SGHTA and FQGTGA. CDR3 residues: CASSLAYQETQYF. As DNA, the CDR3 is TGTGCCAGCAGTTTGGCCTATCAAGAGACCCAGTACTTC.

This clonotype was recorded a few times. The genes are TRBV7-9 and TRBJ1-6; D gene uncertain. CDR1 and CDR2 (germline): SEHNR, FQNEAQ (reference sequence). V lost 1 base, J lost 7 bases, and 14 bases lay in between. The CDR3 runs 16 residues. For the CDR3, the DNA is TGTGCCAGCAGCTTAGATCGGAGATCGGAGAATTCACCCCTCCACTTT. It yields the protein CASSLDRRSENSPLHF.

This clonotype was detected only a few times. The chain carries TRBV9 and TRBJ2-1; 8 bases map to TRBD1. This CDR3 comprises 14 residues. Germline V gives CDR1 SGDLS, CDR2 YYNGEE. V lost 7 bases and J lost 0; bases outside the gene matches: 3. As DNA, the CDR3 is TGTGCCAGCTCCGACAGGGGCTCCTACAATGAGCAGTTCTTC. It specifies CASSDRGSYNEQFF.

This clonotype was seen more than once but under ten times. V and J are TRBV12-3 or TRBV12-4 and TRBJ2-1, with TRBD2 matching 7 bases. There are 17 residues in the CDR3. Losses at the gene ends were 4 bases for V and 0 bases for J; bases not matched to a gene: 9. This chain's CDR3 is CASSSRSLAASYNEQFF. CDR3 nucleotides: TGTGCCAGCAGTTCCCGTTCCCTAGCGGCCTCCTACAATGAGCAGTTCTTC.

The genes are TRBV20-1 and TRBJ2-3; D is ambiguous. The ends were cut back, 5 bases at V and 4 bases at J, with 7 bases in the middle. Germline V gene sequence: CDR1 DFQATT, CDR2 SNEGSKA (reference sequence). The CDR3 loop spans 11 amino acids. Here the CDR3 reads CSAGLADTQYF. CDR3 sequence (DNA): TGCAGTGCTGGGCTCGCAGATACGCAGTATTTT.

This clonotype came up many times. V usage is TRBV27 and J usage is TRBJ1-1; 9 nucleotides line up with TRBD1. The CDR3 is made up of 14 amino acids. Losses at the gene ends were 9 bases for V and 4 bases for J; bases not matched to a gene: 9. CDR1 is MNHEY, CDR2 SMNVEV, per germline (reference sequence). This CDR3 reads CARPEQGAGTEAFF. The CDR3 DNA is TGTGCCAGACCCGAACAGGGGGCTGGCACTGAAGCTTTCTTT.

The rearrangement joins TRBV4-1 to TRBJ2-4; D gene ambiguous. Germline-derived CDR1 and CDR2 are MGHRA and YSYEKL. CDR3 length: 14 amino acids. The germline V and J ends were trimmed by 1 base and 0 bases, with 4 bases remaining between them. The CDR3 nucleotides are TGCGCCAGCAGCCAAGCCCTAGCCAAAAACATTCAGTACTTC. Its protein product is CASSQALAKNIQYF.

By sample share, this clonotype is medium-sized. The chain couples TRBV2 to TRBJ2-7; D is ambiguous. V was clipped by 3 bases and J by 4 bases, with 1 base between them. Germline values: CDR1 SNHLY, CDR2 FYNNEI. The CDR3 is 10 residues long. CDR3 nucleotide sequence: TGTGCCAGCAGTGATTACGAGCAGTACTTC. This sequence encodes CASSDYEQYF. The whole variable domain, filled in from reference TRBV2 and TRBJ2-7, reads EPEVTQTPSHQVTQMGQEVILRCVPISNHLYFYWYRQILGQKVEFLVSFYNNEISEKSEIFDDQFSVERPDGSNFTLKIRSTKLEDSAMYFCASSDYEQYFGPGTRLTVT.